The source of this T cell receptor (beta chain) is a study of Graves' ophthalmopathy and Graves' hyperthyroidism. Amplification from RNA transcripts yielded the TCR beta CDR3 regions. An opening RT-PCR round employed HTBI primers and preceded a second-round multiplex PCR. A single record per CDR3 protein comes from TCRdb applying MiXCR to the multiplex PCR reads. Of about 400,000 distinct CDR3 sequences in the sample, 15% to 20% were seen once. This clonotype was detected many times. Its antigen is not identified. Trimming removed 3 bases at V and 3 bases at J, with 5 bases between. This CDR3 comprises 12 residues. Germline V gives CDR1 LNHNV, CDR2 YYDKDF (reference sequence). Study outcomes and limitations: Using 13 signatures, a model distinguished ophthalmopathy from stable hyperthyroidism, reaching around 90% sensitivity and approximately 80% specificity. Detection in blood was also observed for most expanded thyroid clonotypes above 0.001 frequency.

In donors with ophthalmopathy, activity was moderate-to-severe, with CAS ≥3, NOSPECS ≥4 and duration under 3 months. Patients were diagnosed from clinical symptoms, serum thyroxine, TRAb, thyroid ultrasound and orbital computed tomography. V usage is TRBV15 and J usage is TRBJ1-1, with D hard to call. The sequencing input was peripheral blood. The sequence was obtained from a woman between 18 and 29 years old with Graves' ophthalmopathy. CDR3 sequence (DNA): TGTGCCACCAGCAGTTCGGACACTGAAGCTTTCTTT. Its protein product is CATSSSDTEAFF.